Included here is one TCR beta chain sequence, with context. The data are from a study of response to subunit inactivated influenza vaccine. MiXCR was run by TCRdb on the RT-PCR reads, yielding one entry per CDR3 protein. The sample shows hundreds of thousands of distinct CDR3 sequences, approximately 17% of them seen only once. The V gene's germline CDR1 is SGHVS and CDR2 FQNEAQ. CDR3 length equals 16 residues. Deletions cut 1 base from V and 2 bases from J, with 12 bases between. The sample was PBMCs from blood, taken more than 4 days after vaccination. The rearrangement joins TRBV7-8 to TRBJ1-5; weak D call: TRBD1 (5 bases). This TCR derives from a man in his fifties or sixties who received an inactivated influenza vaccine. CDR3 sequence reads: CASSLVGGVGNQPQHF. CDR3 sequence (DNA): TGTGCCAGCAGCTTAGTCGGGGGGGTTGGCAATCAGCCCCAGCATTTT. Complete variable domain (other parts from reference TRBV7-8 and TRBJ1-5): GAGVSQSPRYKVAKRGQDVALRCDPISGHVSLFWYQQALGQGPEFLTYFQNEAQLDKSGLPSDRFFAERPEGSVSTLKIQRTQQEDSAVYLCASSLVGGVGNQPQHFGDGTRLSIL.